A selection of T cell receptor beta chains follows, all from one sample in a study of T cell changes during pregnancy in multiple sclerosis. The table came from immunoSEQ multiplex PCR; TCRdb's copy has only in-frame clones and leaves some out. The repertoire holds approximately 61,000 clones, with roughly 88% as singletons. Specimen: peripheral blood, collected in the first trimester of pregnancy. Every receptor here comes from a female donor with multiple sclerosis, enrolled in a pregnancy study. Both conserved end residues are trimmed from each CDR3. The size field is filled for only some rows; it gives once, few, many or a size class.

TRBV7-9,.,TRBJ2-2,ASSLAGAGAGELF
TRBV6-5,.,TRBJ2-3,ASSPIGPHTDTQY
TRBV29-1,.,TRBJ2-5,SVRDITGVTQY
TRBV11-2,.,TRBJ2-5,ASSPRRAQQETQY
TRBV4-3,few,TRBJ1-1,ASSQSVLTEAF
TRBV7-9,.,TRBJ1-5,ASSPLRTAHSNQPQH
TRBV5-1,.,TRBJ2-5,ASSWERSQGQETQY
TRBV7-9,.,TRBJ2-3,ASSSPFPSGSSTDTQY
TRBV5-6,few,TRBJ1-2,ASSPGTAAIYGYT
TRBV6-1,.,TRBJ2-7,ASSDGTGNYEQY
TRBV29-1,.,TRBJ2-7,SARQAAYEQY
TRBV28,.,TRBJ2-5,ASFMDRGAKKETQY
TRBV29-1,once,TRBJ2-5,SVEEMRQGAWETQY
TRBV10-3,once,TRBJ2-3,AISDAREGRADTQY
TRBV6-5,.,TRBJ2-7,ASSYSTGGSSYEQY
TRBV18,.,TRBJ2-7,ASSPNNYEQY
TRBV9,.,TRBJ2-3,ASSVGTGMWSTDTQY
TRBV5-1,.,TRBJ2-3,ASRDRGPDTQY
TRBV5-1,.,TRBJ2-5,ASSTGLAGGQETQY
TRBV25-1,.,TRBJ1-1,ASSLQGGNTEAF
TRBV7-9,.,TRBJ2-7,ASSDQTSYEQY
TRBV4-1,.,TRBJ1-1,ASSIGGFDTEAF